This TCR beta chain comes out of a study of blood T cell repertoires in COVID-19. Study as a whole: From T cells, B-cell-depleted T cells, or PBMCs came the material, which was cDNA or gDNA.

In the authors' methods: Estimation of nucleated cell counts relied on the amplification of reference gene primers. Profiled with immunoSEQ multiplex PCR; TCRdb holds only in-frame clones, not every one. V and J calls plus clone size are reproduced from that table; the DNA served to infer D and trimming. The sample records roughly 300,000 clones, about 86% being singletons. Recruitment covered about 26 US areas and drew participants whose ages spanned roughly 18 to 100 years. Cohort placement rested on clinical history that participants reported themselves. The sequenced sample was PBMCs or T cells enriched from blood (not recorded which). This sequence was found in a woman aged 40 to 50 with acute COVID-19.

CDR3 DNA: TGTGCCAGCAGCTTAGCGACGACTAGCGGGTATGTCGACCAAGAGACCCAGTACTTC. Protein: CASSLATTSGYVDQETQYF. The V gene is TRBV7-6, the J gene TRBJ2-5; 10 nucleotides agree with TRBD2. The trim removed 0 bases at V and 0 bases at J, leaving 10 bases unmatched. The CDR3 loop spans 19 amino acids. CDR1 SGHVS and CDR2 FNYEAQ come from the germline V gene.